This TCR beta chain derives from a study of T cell repertoires in ileal Crohn's disease. Across the whole study: About 37% were active smokers at surgery; median disease duration was roughly eight years. Study findings and constraints: Endoscopic recurrence occurred in every patient whose clonality exceeded 26.8%.

Produced via immunoSEQ multiplex PCR; TCRdb's table is partial and in-frame only. This sample has around 6,000 clones, with roughly three quarters found just once. Of note for this clone: The antigen is undetermined.

The sequenced sample was ileal tissue. This sequence was found in an adult with Crohn's disease.

This chain's CDR3 is CAWRPQGQGGNTIYF. Written as DNA, the CDR3 is TGTGCCTGGAGGCCTCAGGGACAGGGGGGAAACACCATATATTTT. J is TRBJ1-3 and V is TRBV30; TRBD1 matches 10 bases. The germline V gene has CDR1 GTSNPN and CDR2 SVGIG (reference sequence). Trimming cost V 3 bases and J 4 bases; bases outside gene matches: 6. CDR3 length: 15 amino acids.